Each of the 14 T cell receptor beta chains below was sequenced from the same sample in a study of shared clonotypes between healthy human individuals. Sequencing was performed with immunoSEQ multiplex PCR; in TCRdb, only in-frame clones are kept and a portion is missing. The data show about 1.5 million clones, 95% to 99% seen once. Input material: naive CD4+ T cells sorted from blood. Subset denoted: CD45RA+ positively selected. All receptors derive from a man aged 25 to 45 in good health.

This clone was observed once. Distinct nucleotide sequences in the sample also encode this CDR3. This rearrangement joins TRBV5-4 to TRBJ1-5, with D maybe TRBD1 (5 bases). Germline CDR1 SGHNT, CDR2 YYREEE (reference sequence). V dropped 2 bases and J dropped 0 bases, with 9 bases sitting between them. CDR3 size: 15 residues. The CDR3 spells CASSFGGDSNQPQHF. The CDR3 coding sequence is TGTGCCAGCAGCTTTGGAGGGGATAGCAATCAGCCCCAGCATTTT.

J is TRBJ1-2 and V is TRBV20-1; no clear D. The CDR3 covers 11 residues. The germline gives CDR1 DFQATT, CDR2 SNEGSKA (reference sequence). V lost 6 bases to trimming and J lost 3 bases, with 8 bases between them. CDR3 sequence reads: CSATPYYGYTF. The CDR3 DNA follows: TGCAGTGCGACGCCTTACTATGGCTACACCTTC.

V gene TRBV7-3 combines with J gene TRBJ2-2, with 12 bases matching TRBD2. After removal of 4 bases from V and 6 bases from J, the junction contained 3 bases not matched to a gene. Germline lookup yields CDR1 SGHTA and CDR2 FQGTGA. CDR3 length equals 15 residues. The CDR3 sequence is CASSSTSGSAGELFF. The DNA for the CDR3 is TGTGCCAGCAGCTCGACTAGCGGGAGCGCCGGGGAGCTGTTTTTT.

This chain joins TRBV6-1 and TRBJ2-3; maybe TRBD2 (6 bases). Trimming shortened V by 1 base and J by 6 bases, and 14 bases separated the two germline ends. Germline lookup yields CDR1 MNHNS and CDR2 SASEGT. This CDR3 comprises 15 residues. Written as DNA, the CDR3 is TGTGCCAGCAGTGAAGTACCCGGGGGTGCCGATACGCAGTATTTT. Translating it yields CASSEVPGGADTQYF.

CDR3 bases: TGTGCCAGCAGTTTTAGCTCCTACAATGAGCAGTTCTTC. Translating it yields CASSFSSYNEQFF. V is TRBV6-1 and J is TRBJ2-1; D gene unclear. The CDR3 spans 13 residues. Germline CDR1 reads MNHNS; CDR2 reads SASEGT. Trimming pared 5 bases from V and 0 bases from J, leaving 5 bases between.

For this clone: The junction departs from the called germline gene at one end, perhaps through a read error. The chain couples TRBV10-1 to TRBJ2-2, with D tentatively TRBD2 (7 bases). CDR3 length equals 15 residues. CDR1 and CDR2 from the germline V gene are WNHNN and SYGVQD (reference sequence). This CDR3 is CASSEISGGHRGAVF. The CDR3 region has the DNA TGCGCCAGCAGTGAAATCTCGGGGGGACACCGGGGAGCTGTTTTT.

This chain connects TRBV2 to TRBJ2-7, with D possibly matching TRBD2 (5 bases). V was trimmed by 7 bases and J by 0 bases, leaving 7 bases between them. The CDR3 consists of 12 residues. The V gene's germline CDR1 is SNHLY and CDR2 FYNNEI. CDR3 in DNA: TGTGCCAGCAAAGCGGACTCCTACGAGCAGTACTTC. Amino acids: CASKADSYEQYF.

The chain combines TRBV19 with TRBJ2-3; D is undetermined. Trimming pared 0 bases from V and 2 bases from J, leaving 6 bases between. Germline CDR1 and CDR2: LNHDA and SQIVND (reference sequence). The CDR3 sequence is 14 residues long. The DNA for the CDR3 is TGTGCCAGTAGTATAGATCAGGCCACAGATACGCAGTATTTT. The encoded protein is CASSIDQATDTQYF.

In its sample, this clone was seen once. The chain has TRBV29-1 and TRBJ1-3; no firm D call. This CDR3 spans 11 amino acids. Looked up from germline, CDR1 is SQVTM and CDR2 is ANQGSEA. Trimming stripped 3 bases from V and 7 bases from J, with 7 bases between. Here the CDR3 DNA reads TGCAGCGTTGACAGGCGGAACACCATATATTTT. It codes for CSVDRRNTIYF.

This clone was recorded only once. The chain uses TRBV9 and TRBJ2-4; a weak D match, TRBD2 (7 bases). Trimming removed 0 bases at V and 7 bases at J, with 14 bases between. CDR1 SGDLS and CDR2 YYNGEE come from the germline V gene. The CDR3 is 15 amino acids. The CDR3 DNA reads as TGTGCCAGCAGCGTAGCGCCGGGGGGCTTGAACATTCAGTACTTC. It specifies CASSVAPGGLNIQYF.

A note on this clone: This specimen includes other DNA sequences encoding the same CDR3. The rearrangement joins TRBV18 to TRBJ1-1; D call uncertain. Germline loops: CDR1 KGHSH, CDR2 LQKENI. V lost 3 bases and J lost 1, with 6 bases in between. This CDR3 contains 13 residues. CDR3 sequence: CASSPVGNTEAFF. The CDR3 bases are TGTGCCAGCTCACCGGTAGGGAACACTGAAGCTTTCTTT.

V usage is TRBV7-9 and J usage is TRBJ2-6, with TRBD1 matching over 8 bases. Germline V gives CDR1 SEHNR, CDR2 FQNEAQ (reference sequence). The CDR3 spans 17 residues. V lost 4 bases and J lost 2; bases outside the gene matches: 7. This CDR3 is CASSSPPRGPGANVLTF. The CDR3 DNA reads TGTGCCAGCAGCTCACCACCCAGGGGGCCTGGGGCCAACGTCCTGACTTTC.

The gene calls are TRBV7-6 and TRBJ2-1; 11 bases align to TRBD2. J lost 6 bases, V lost 5 bases, and 12 bases had no gene match. The CDR3 extends over 17 amino acids. CDR1 SGHVS and CDR2 FNYEAQ come from the germline V gene. The CDR3 spells CASSPGPGTSGSNEQFF. DNA of the CDR3: TGTGCCAGCAGCCCAGGCCCCGGGACTAGCGGTTCCAATGAGCAGTTCTTC.

The chain links TRBV9 to TRBJ2-2; 12 bases fit TRBD2. Per germline, CDR1 SGDLS and CDR2 YYNGEE. V gave up 4 bases and J gave up 8 bases; unmatched junction bases: 9. CDR3 size: 16 residues. The DNA of the CDR3 is TGTGCCAGCAGCCGTCTAGCGGGAGGGCCTATGGGGGAGCTGTTTTTT. Translating it yields CASSRLAGGPMGELFF.